This TCR beta chain was recovered during a study of blood T cell repertoires in COVID-19. As for the study in general: Nucleic acid was either cDNA or gDNA, and it came from T cells, B-cell-depleted T cells, or PBMCs.

Original processing methods: Amplification with reference gene primers provided the estimates of nucleated cell counts. The table came from immunoSEQ multiplex PCR; TCRdb's copy has only in-frame clones and leaves some out. V and J calls and clone size come straight from that table; D and trimming were deduced from the DNA. This table has under 40,000 clones, more than 85% appearing once. In germline, CDR1 is GTSNPN, CDR2 SVGIG (reference sequence). Trimming pared 3 bases from V and 4 bases from J, leaving 9 bases between. This CDR3 is built from 12 residues. The chain combines TRBV30 with TRBJ1-2; tentative D call: TRBD1 (6 bases). Sequencing was done on a sample of peripheral blood. The TCR was taken from a man between 60 and 75 years old with active or convalescent COVID-19. In DNA, the CDR3 is TGTGCCTGGAGCAGGACAGTCTATGGCTACACCTTC. It encodes CAWSRTVYGYTF. Combining the CDR3 with reference TRBV30 and TRBJ1-2 gives the whole variable domain SQTIHQWPATLVQPVGSPLSLECTVEGTSNPNLYWYRQAAGRGLQLLFYSVGIGQISSEVPQNLSASRPQDRQFILSSKKLLLSDSGFYLCAWSRTVYGYTFGSGTRLTVV.